A selection of T cell receptor beta chains follows, all from one sample in a study of blood T cell repertoires in COVID-19. Assay: immunoSEQ multiplex PCR; the TCRdb copy retains only in-frame clones and omits some. The sample includes 140,000 or so clones, about 90% of them seen just once. The sequenced sample consisted of peripheral blood. The receptor set was obtained from a man aged 50-59 years who had recovered from COVID-19. The CDR3 runs from the conserved cysteine through the conserved F or W. A D gene is named only where the DNA matches it firmly. Expanded clones are given a class, and other clones once, few, many or no size at all.

NA	TRBV4-2	NA	TRBJ2-1	TGTGCCAGCAGCCTAAACAGCCGCTCGGGAGACTACAATGAGCAGTTCTTC	CASSLNSRSGDYNEQFF
NA	TRBV27	NA	TRBJ2-7	TGTGCCAGCAGCCCCGGGACACTCCCATGGGAGCAGTACTTC	CASSPGTLPWEQYF
TRBD1	TRBV15	NA	TRBJ2-1	TGTGCCACCAGCAGGGGACAGGGCGTCGATGAGCAGTTCTTC	CATSRGQGVDEQFF
NA	TRBV19	NA	TRBJ2-7	TGTGCCAGTAGTATACCCCTAGGCGAGCAGTACTTC	CASSIPLGEQYF
NA	TRBV3-1/TRBV3-2	once	TRBJ2-7	TGTGCCAGCAGCCAAGTTACAGGGAGCTCCTACGAGCAGTACTTC	CASSQVTGSSYEQYF
NA	TRBV11-1	once	TRBJ2-1	TGTGCCAGCAGCCCTAAAACTGTTGAGCAGTTCTTC	CASSPKTVEQFF
TRBD1	TRBV5-1	NA	TRBJ2-7	TGCGCCAGCAGCTTGGAAGTTCGACAGGGAAACGAGCAGTACTTC	CASSLEVRQGNEQYF
NA	TRBV19	NA	TRBJ1-1	TGTGCCAGTAGCCAGGGCATGAACACTGAAGCTTTCTTT	CASSQGMNTEAFF
TRBD1	TRBV5-1	NA	TRBJ1-1	TGCGCCAGCAGCAAGGGACAGGGGTTGAACACTGAAGCTTTCTTT	CASSKGQGLNTEAFF
NA	TRBV7-2	NA	TRBJ1-5	TGTGCCAGCAGCTTGACAGATAGTCAGCCCCAGCATTTT	CASSLTDSQPQHF
NA	TRBV11-2	NA	TRBJ2-1	TGTGCCAGCAGCCCGGACACGAACAATGAGCAGTTCTTC	CASSPDTNNEQFF
TRBD1	TRBV18	NA	TRBJ2-7	TGTGCCAGCTCACCATTGGGGACAGGGGCTTCCTACGAGCAGTACTTC	CASSPLGTGASYEQYF
TRBD2	TRBV20-1	NA	TRBJ2-5	TGCAGTGCTAGTCTAGCGGGGGGGCCTGGGGAGACCCAGTACTTC	CSASLAGGPGETQYF
TRBD2	TRBV5-8	NA	TRBJ2-3	TGTGCCAGCAGCTTGGAATTGTCGGGACTAAGCACAGATACGCAGTATTTT	CASSLELSGLSTDTQYF
NA	TRBV10-3	NA	TRBJ1-5	TGTGCCATCAGCGCCCGGGGGGATCAGCCCCAGCATTTT	CAISARGDQPQHF
NA	TRBV11-2	NA	TRBJ1-1	TGTGCCAGCAGCTTCGGCGGCGGTCTAGGGGTGAACACTGAAGCTTTCTTT	CASSFGGGLGVNTEAFF
NA	TRBV2	NA	TRBJ2-6	TGTGCCAGCAGTACTCAGGCCTCTGGGGCCAACGTCCTGACTTTC	CASSTQASGANVLTF
NA	TRBV4-1	NA	TRBJ1-4	TGCGCCAGCAGCGCACGGGGACTTAATGAAAAACTGTTTTTT	CASSARGLNEKLFF
NA	TRBV7-8	NA	TRBJ1-1	TGTGCCAGCAGCTTACTCTTCCAGGGGACGGTAAGTACTGAAGCTTTCTTT	CASSLLFQGTVSTEAFF
TRBD1	TRBV7-2	NA	TRBJ1-3	TGTGCCAGCAGCTTAGAGGGGGCCCAGAACACCATATATTTT	CASSLEGAQNTIYF
NA	TRBV2	NA	TRBJ1-4	TGTGCCAGCAGTCGGGACTCTAATGAAAAACTGTTTTTT	CASSRDSNEKLFF
NA	TRBV5-4	many	TRBJ1-2	TGTGCCAGCGGGGCTGAACCACTGGGGGGCTACACCTTC	CASGAEPLGGYTF
TRBD1	TRBV9	once	TRBJ2-5	TGTGCCAGCAGCTTCACAGGGGGCCAAGAGACCCAGTACTTC	CASSFTGGQETQYF
TRBD2	TRBV4-1	NA	TRBJ2-1	TGCGCCAGCAGCCAAGATGCGGGGGGGCTTTCCTACAATGAGCAGTTCTTC	CASSQDAGGLSYNEQFF
NA	TRBV12-5	NA	TRBJ2-6	TGTGCTAGTGCTCCGTCTGGGGCCAACGTCCTGACTTTC	CASAPSGANVLTF
NA	TRBV7-2	NA	TRBJ1-4	TGTGCCAGCAGCCCGACACATGCAACTAATGAAAAACTGTTTTTT	CASSPTHATNEKLFF
TRBD1	TRBV18	NA	TRBJ2-7	TGTGCCAGCTCGCGACAGGGGCAAAGCTCCTACGAGCAGTACTTC	CASSRQGQSSYEQYF
NA	TRBV19	NA	TRBJ1-2	TGTGCCAGTAGTCCTGTTGGCGGGGCGCGAGGCTACACCTTC	CASSPVGGARGYTF
NA	TRBV27	NA	TRBJ2-5	TGTGCCAGCAGTTCCGACATTATCAGCCAGGGGACCCAGTACTTC	CASSSDIISQGTQYF
TRBD1	TRBV19	NA	TRBJ2-7	TGTGCCAGCGCACCCGGGACAGCCTACGAGCAGTACTTC	CASAPGTAYEQYF
TRBD2	TRBV27	once	TRBJ2-1	TGTGCCAGCAGGCGCCCTAGCGGGGACGGTGAGCAGTTCTTC	CASRRPSGDGEQFF
TRBD2	TRBV7-2	NA	TRBJ2-7	TGTGCCAGCAGCTTATCTTCTAGCGGGGGGGCCAACGAGCAGTACTTC	CASSLSSSGGANEQYF
NA	TRBV7-2	NA	TRBJ1-4	TGTGCCAGCAGCTTAGGGTCTAACCGAGGTGAAAAACTGTTTTTT	CASSLGSNRGEKLFF
TRBD1	TRBV5-5	NA	TRBJ1-1	TGTGCCAGCAGCACGGGACAGGGACTTAACACTGAAGCTTTCTTT	CASSTGQGLNTEAFF
TRBD1	TRBV5-1	NA	TRBJ1-1	TGCGCCAGCAGCGATAGGACAGGGATGAGTACTGAAGCTTTCTTT	CASSDRTGMSTEAFF
NA	TRBV5-8	NA	TRBJ2-1	TGTGCCAGCAGGAGAACAGGGATGAATGAGCAGTTCTTC	CASRRTGMNEQFF
TRBD1	TRBV11-2	NA	TRBJ2-5	TGTGCCAGCAGCTTTGAAACCGGGACAGGGCCTCGGGAGACCCAGTACTTC	CASSFETGTGPRETQYF
TRBD1	TRBV6-5	once	TRBJ1-2	TGTGCCAGCAGTTACTTTTACAGGGGGACCAACTATGGCTACACCTTC	CASSYFYRGTNYGYTF
NA	TRBV11-2	few	TRBJ2-2	TGTGCCAGCAGCGCACATTACGGGGAGCTGTTTTTT	CASSAHYGELFF
NA	TRBV29-1	NA	TRBJ2-5	TGCAGCGTTTTTTACTCGTGGCAAGAGACCCAGTACTTC	CSVFYSWQETQYF
TRBD2	TRBV27	NA	TRBJ2-7	TGTGCCAGCAGTTTCTCGGGAGGACCCTACGAGCAGTACTTC	CASSFSGGPYEQYF
TRBD1	TRBV19	NA	TRBJ2-7	TGTGCCAGTAGTATAGTGGGACAGACCTACGAGCAGTACTTC	CASSIVGQTYEQYF
TRBD1	TRBV7-9	few	TRBJ2-3	TGTGCCAGCAGCTCCTCGGACAGGACCACAGATACGCAGTATTTT	CASSSSDRTTDTQYF
TRBD1	TRBV3-1/TRBV3-2	NA	TRBJ1-3	TGTGCCAGCAGCCAAGGGACAGGGGGCGCCGGAAACACCATATATTTT	CASSQGTGGAGNTIYF
NA	TRBV9	once	TRBJ1-4	TGTGCCAGCAGCATAACAGGGAGAACTAATGAAAAACTGTTTTTT	CASSITGRTNEKLFF
NA	TRBV7-6	NA	TRBJ1-5	TGTGCCAGCAGCTTAGGGTTAGGGACAACTAATCAGCCCCAGCATTTT	CASSLGLGTTNQPQHF
TRBD2	TRBV7-2	NA	TRBJ2-3	TGTGCCAGCAGCTTAGCGGGGGGGAGCTTGTATTTT	CASSLAGGSLYF
NA	TRBV19	few	TRBJ1-6	TGTGCCAGTAGTAATTATGGCGGTTCACCCCTCCACTTT	CASSNYGGSPLHF
NA	TRBV7-9	NA	TRBJ1-5	TGTGCCAGCAGCTTAGTGGGCTCAAATCAGCCCCAGCATTTT	CASSLVGSNQPQHF
TRBD1	TRBV28	NA	TRBJ1-4	TGTGCCAGCAGTTTTGGGACGGGACAGGGTAATGAAAAACTGTTTTTT	CASSFGTGQGNEKLFF
TRBD1	TRBV6-6	NA	TRBJ1-4	TGTGCCAGCAACCCAACAGGGGCTTTTCGGGAAAAACTGTTTTTT	CASNPTGAFREKLFF
NA	TRBV6-5	NA	TRBJ2-2	TGTGCCAGCAGAACGAAGGCGGCGGCCGGGGAGCTGTTTTTT	CASRTKAAAGELFF
NA	TRBV18	NA	TRBJ2-7	TGTGCCAGCTCACCCGGGGGGGGACAGGGCTACGAGCAGTACTTC	CASSPGGGQGYEQYF
NA	TRBV4-3	NA	TRBJ2-7	TGCGCCAGCAGCCAAGATTTCCACAATACCTACGAGCAGTACTTC	CASSQDFHNTYEQYF
NA	TRBV3-1/TRBV3-2	NA	TRBJ1-1	TGTGCCAGCAGCCAAGGAAGACAGGTGAACACTGAAGCTTTCTTT	CASSQGRQVNTEAFF